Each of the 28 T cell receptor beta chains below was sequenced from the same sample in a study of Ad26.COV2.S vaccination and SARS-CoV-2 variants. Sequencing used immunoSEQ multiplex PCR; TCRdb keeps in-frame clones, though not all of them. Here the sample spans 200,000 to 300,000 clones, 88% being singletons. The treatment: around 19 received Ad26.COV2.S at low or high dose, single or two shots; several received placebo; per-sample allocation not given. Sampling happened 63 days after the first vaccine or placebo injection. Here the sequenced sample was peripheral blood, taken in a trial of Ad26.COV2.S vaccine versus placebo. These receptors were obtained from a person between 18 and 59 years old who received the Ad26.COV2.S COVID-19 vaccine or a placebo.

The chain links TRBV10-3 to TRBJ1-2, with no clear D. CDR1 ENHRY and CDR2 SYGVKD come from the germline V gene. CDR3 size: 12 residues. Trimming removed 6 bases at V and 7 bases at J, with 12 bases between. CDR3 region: CAIRDSHGGYTF. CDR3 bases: TGTGCCATCAGGGACTCCCATGGTGGCTACACCTTC.

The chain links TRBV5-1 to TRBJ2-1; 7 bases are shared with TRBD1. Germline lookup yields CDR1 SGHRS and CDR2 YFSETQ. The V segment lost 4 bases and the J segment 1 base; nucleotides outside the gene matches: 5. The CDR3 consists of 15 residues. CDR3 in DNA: TGCGCCAGCAGCCAGGCAGGGGGTTCCTACAATGAGCAGTTCTTC. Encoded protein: CASSQAGGSYNEQFF.

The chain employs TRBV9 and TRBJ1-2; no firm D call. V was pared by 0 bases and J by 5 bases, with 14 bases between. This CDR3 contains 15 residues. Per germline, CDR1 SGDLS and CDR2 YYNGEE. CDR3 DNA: TGTGCCAGCAGCGTAGAAGGACGGCCGTCTTATGGCTACACCTTC. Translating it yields CASSVEGRPSYGYTF.

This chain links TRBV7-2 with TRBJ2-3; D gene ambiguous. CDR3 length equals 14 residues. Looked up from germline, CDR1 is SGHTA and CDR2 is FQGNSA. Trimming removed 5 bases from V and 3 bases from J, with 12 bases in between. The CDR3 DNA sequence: TGTGCCAGCAGCAACTCCTACCAGACAGATACGCAGTATTTT. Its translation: CASSNSYQTDTQYF.

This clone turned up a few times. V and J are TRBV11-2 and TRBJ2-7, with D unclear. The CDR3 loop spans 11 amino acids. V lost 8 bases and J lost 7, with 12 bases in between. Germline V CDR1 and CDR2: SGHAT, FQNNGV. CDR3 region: CASSTFVEQYF. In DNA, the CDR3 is TGTGCCAGCTCAACCTTCGTGGAGCAGTACTTC.

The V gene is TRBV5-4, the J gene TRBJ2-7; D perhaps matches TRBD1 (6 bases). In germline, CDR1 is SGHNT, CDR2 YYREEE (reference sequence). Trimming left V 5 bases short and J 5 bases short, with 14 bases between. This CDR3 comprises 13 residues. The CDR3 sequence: CASRATGSHEQYF. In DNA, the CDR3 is TGTGCCAGCAGGGCTACAGGGTCCCACGAGCAGTACTTC.

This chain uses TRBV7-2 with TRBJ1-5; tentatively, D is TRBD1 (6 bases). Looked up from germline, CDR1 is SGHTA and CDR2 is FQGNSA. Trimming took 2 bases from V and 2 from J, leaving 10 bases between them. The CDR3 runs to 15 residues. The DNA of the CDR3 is TGTGCCAGCAGCTTATCCGGGGGCGGCAATCAGCCCCAGCATTTT. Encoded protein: CASSLSGGGNQPQHF.

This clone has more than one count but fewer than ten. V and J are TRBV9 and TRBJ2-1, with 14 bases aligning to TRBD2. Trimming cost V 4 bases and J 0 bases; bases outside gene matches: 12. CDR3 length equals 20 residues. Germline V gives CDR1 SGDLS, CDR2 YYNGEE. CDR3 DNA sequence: TGTGCCAGCAGCCCCCCGGACGGACTAGCGGGAGGACGCTCCTACAATGAGCAGTTCTTC. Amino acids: CASSPPDGLAGGRSYNEQFF.

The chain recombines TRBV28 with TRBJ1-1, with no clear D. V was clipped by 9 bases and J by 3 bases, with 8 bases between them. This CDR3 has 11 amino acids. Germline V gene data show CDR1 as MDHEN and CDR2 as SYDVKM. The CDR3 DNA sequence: TGTGCCAGTTACGCATACACTGAAGCTTTCTTT. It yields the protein CASYAYTEAFF.

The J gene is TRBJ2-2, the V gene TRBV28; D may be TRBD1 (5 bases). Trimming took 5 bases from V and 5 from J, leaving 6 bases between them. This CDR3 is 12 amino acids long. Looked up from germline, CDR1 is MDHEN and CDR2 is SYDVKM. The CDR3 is CASSPGTGELFF. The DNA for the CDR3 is TGTGCCAGCAGTCCAGGGACCGGGGAGCTGTTTTTT.

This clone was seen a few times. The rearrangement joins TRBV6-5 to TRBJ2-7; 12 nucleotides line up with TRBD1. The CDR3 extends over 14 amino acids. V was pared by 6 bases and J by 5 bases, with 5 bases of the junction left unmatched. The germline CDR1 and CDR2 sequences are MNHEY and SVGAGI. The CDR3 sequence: CASRRGTGGHEQYF. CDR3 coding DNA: TGTGCCAGCAGACGCGGGACAGGGGGCCACGAGCAGTACTTC.

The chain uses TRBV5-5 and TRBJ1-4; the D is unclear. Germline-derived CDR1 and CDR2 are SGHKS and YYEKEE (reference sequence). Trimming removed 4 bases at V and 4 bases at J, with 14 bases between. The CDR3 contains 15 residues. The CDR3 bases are TGTGCCAGCAGCCCCGTTCTGGGAATTAATGAAAAACTGTTTTTT. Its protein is CASSPVLGINEKLFF.

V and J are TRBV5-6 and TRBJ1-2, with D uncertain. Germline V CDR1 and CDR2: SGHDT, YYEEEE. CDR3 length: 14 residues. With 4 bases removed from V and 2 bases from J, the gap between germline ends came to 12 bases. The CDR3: CASSPTEGNYGYTF. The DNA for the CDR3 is TGTGCCAGCAGCCCCACGGAGGGAAACTATGGCTACACCTTC. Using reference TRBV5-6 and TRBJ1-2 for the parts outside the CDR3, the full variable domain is DAGVTQSPTHLIKTRGQQVTLRCSPKSGHDTVSWYQQALGQGPQFIFQYYEEEERQRGNFPDRFSGHQFPNYSSELNVNALLLGDSALYLCASSPTEGNYGYTFGSGTRLTVV.

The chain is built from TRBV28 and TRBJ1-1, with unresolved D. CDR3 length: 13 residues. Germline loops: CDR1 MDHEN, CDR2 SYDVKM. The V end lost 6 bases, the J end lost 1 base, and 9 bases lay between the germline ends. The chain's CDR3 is CASRTAGNTEAFF. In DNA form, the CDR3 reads TGTGCCAGCAGAACCGCCGGGAACACTGAAGCTTTCTTT.

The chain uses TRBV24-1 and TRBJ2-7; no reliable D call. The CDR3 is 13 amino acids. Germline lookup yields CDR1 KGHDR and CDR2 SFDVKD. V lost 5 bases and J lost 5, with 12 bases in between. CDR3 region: CATSAPLSNEQYF. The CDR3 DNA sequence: TGTGCCACCAGTGCCCCTTTATCGAACGAGCAGTACTTC.

The CDR3 here is CASSLAGTGMSYEQYF. CDR3 DNA: TGCGCCAGCAGCTTGGCGGGGACAGGGATGTCCTACGAGCAGTACTTC. This chain uses TRBV5-1 with TRBJ2-7; 9 bases line up with TRBD1. This CDR3 has 16 amino acids. The junction had 5 bases not matched to a gene; V was cut back by 0 bases and J by 1 base. In germline, CDR1 is SGHRS, CDR2 YFSETQ.

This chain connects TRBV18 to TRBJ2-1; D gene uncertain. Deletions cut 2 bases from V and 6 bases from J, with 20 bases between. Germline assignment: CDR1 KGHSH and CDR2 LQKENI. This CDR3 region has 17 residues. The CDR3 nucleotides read TGTGCCAGCTCACCATGGTTGCGCCGAGGTCGGAGCAATGAGCAGTTCTTC. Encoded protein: CASSPWLRRGRSNEQFF.

CDR3 sequence: CAWSSDLNTEAFF. In DNA, the CDR3 is TGTGCCTGGAGTTCGGATCTGAACACTGAAGCTTTCTTT. This rearrangement joins TRBV30 to TRBJ1-1; D not certain. The CDR3 totals 13 residues. The V end was cut by 2 bases, the J end by 0 bases, with 7 bases between. CDR1 is GTSNPN and CDR2 is SVGIG in the germline V gene (reference sequence).

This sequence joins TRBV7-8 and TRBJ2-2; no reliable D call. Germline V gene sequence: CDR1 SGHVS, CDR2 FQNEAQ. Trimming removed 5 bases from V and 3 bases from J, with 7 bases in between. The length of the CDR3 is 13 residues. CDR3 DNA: TGTGCCAGCAGCGGCCGGTACACCGGGGAGCTGTTTTTT. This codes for CASSGRYTGELFF.

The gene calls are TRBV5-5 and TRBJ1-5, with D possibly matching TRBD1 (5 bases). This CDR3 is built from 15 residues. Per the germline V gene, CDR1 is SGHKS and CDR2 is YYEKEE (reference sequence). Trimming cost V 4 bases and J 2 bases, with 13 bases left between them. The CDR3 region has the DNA TGTGCCAGCAGCCGGGGGGGTCAGGGCAATCAGCCCCAGCATTTT. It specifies CASSRGGQGNQPQHF.

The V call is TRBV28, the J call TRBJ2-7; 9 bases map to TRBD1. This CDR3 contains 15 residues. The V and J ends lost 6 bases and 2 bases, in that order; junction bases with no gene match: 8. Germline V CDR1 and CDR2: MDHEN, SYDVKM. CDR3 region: CASSPPDRGAYEQYF. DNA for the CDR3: TGTGCCAGCAGCCCCCCGGACAGGGGAGCCTACGAGCAGTACTTC.

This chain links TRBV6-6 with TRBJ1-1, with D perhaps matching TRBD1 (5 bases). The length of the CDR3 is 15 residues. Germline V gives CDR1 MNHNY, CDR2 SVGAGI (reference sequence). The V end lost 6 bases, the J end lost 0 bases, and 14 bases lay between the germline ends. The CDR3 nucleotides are TGTGCCAGCAGGCCGTCCGGGACGGTGAACACTGAAGCTTTCTTT. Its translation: CASRPSGTVNTEAFF.

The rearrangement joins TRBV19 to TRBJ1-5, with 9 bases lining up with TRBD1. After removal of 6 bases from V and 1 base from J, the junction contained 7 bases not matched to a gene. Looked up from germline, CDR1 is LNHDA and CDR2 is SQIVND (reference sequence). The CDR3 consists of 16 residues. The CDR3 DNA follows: TGTGCCAGTAGGGACAGGGGTGCGGGCAGCAATCAGCCCCAGCATTTT. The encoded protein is CASRDRGAGSNQPQHF.

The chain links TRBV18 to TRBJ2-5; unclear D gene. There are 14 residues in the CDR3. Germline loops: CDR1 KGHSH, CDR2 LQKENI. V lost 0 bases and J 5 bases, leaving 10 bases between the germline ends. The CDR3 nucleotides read TGTGCCAGCTCACCACCGGCGGCTGGGGAGACCCAGTACTTC. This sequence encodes CASSPPAAGETQYF.

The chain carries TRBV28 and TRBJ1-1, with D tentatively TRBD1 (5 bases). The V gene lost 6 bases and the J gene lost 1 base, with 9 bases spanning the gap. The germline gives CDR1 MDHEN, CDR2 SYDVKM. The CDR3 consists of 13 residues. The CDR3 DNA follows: TGTGCCAGCAGCCACGGACAGAACACTGAAGCTTTCTTT. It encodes CASSHGQNTEAFF.

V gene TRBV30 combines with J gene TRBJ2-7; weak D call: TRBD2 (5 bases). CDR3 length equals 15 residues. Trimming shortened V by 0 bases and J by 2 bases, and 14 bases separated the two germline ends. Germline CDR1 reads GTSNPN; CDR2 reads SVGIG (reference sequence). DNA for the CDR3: TGTGCCTGGAGTGTACGAACTGACGGGACCTACGAGCAGTACTTC. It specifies CAWSVRTDGTYEQYF.

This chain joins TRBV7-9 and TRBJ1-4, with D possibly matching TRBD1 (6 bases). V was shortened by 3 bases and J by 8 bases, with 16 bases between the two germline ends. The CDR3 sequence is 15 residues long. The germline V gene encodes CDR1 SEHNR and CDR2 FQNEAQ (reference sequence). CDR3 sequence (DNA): TGTGCCAGCAGCTTCGATACAGGGTTCGGAGAAAAACTGTTTTTT. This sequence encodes CASSFDTGFGEKLFF.

The CDR3: CASSYDVASYEQYF. DNA for the CDR3: TGTGCCAGCAGTTACGATGTGGCCTCCTACGAGCAGTACTTC. This chain uses TRBV6-2 or TRBV6-3 with TRBJ2-7; D is unresolved. CDR3 length: 14 residues. In germline, CDR1 is MNHEY, CDR2 SVGEGT. Trimming took off 2 bases at V and 0 bases at J, with 8 bases between the two ends.